This is a list of T cell receptor beta chains from one sample in a study of cytomegalovirus exposure and HLA in healthy donors. Method: immunoSEQ multiplex PCR; TCRdb's copy keeps in-frame clones and lacks some. The sample contains roughly 180,000 clones, 85% of which appear only once. The specimen sequenced was PBMCs. The receptors originated from a boy aged 2-15 years in good health and CMV-seronegative. Each CDR3 is given with its conserved first and last residue.

v_gene | CDR3aa
TRBV6-5 | CASSYISSTDTQYF
TRBV19 | CASSRYRDISTEAFF
TRBV20-1 | CSARDGGTQYF
TRBV7-6 | CASSPGQGRVEKLFF
TRBV2 | CASKRGDGYTF
TRBV6-6 | CASAQGAGNTIYF
TRBV14 | CASSQAGTGGYTF
TRBV19 | CASSQITRGTDHSPLHF
TRBV5-1 | CASSLDYGSEAFF
TRBV28 | CASITGGLRKETQYF
TRBV7-7 | CASSQYPGMTSGANVLTF
TRBV19 | CASRRSVGGTYNEQFF
TRBV28 | CASRLQGAAGYTF
TRBV6-1 | CASSETTGNNSPLHF
TRBV6-5 | CASSFGLAGFEQYF
TRBV7-2 | CASSLVGSPNTGELFF
TRBV2 | CASSPSITGTNEKLFF
TRBV14 | CASSQGPGRAASGETQYF
TRBV6-1 | CASSEKGLAAAEQYF
TRBV5-1 | CASSLRQDSEAFF
TRBV4-1 | CASNNFRGRTDTQYF
TRBV9 | CASSVAELGLAGGSTDTQYF
TRBV11-1 | CASSLDDGTSGGGAQYF
TRBV14 | CASSQALTRTGTDTQYF